The 7 T cell receptor beta chains reported below all come from one sample, sequenced in a study of cytomegalovirus exposure and HLA in healthy donors. The PCR employed 60 Vbeta primers together with 13 Jbeta primers. This table comes from immunoSEQ multiplex PCR, and its TCRdb copy is limited to in-frame clones, with some not included. The sample holds some 100,000 clones, 65% to 85% seen once. The sequenced sample was PBMCs. The receptors derive from a man in his fifties in good health and CMV-seropositive.

V and J are TRBV5-4 and TRBJ2-5; weak D call: TRBD2 (6 bases). Germline assignment: CDR1 SGHNT and CDR2 YYREEE (reference sequence). The V and J ends lost 4 bases and 6 bases respectively, with 22 bases between them. CDR3 length equals 16 residues. CDR3 region: CASSLGDWTGQKTQYF. The CDR3 DNA follows: TGTGCCAGCAGCCTGGGGGACTGGACGGGCCAGAAGACCCAGTACTTC.

The chain links TRBV15 to TRBJ2-3, with TRBD1 matching 8 bases. Germline CDR1 reads LNHNV; CDR2 reads YYDKDF (reference sequence). CDR3 length equals 16 residues. With V trimmed by 3 bases and J by 2 bases, 7 bases remained unmatched. The CDR3, as DNA: TGTGCCACCAGCAGTCACCGGGACAGGACCACAGATACGCAGTATTTT. It specifies CATSSHRDRTTDTQYF.

The genes are TRBV6-5 and TRBJ1-3; 7 bases align to TRBD1. V trimming: 1 base; J trimming: 8 bases; junction bases outside the gene matches: 5. The CDR3 consists of 14 residues. The V gene's germline CDR1 is MNHEY and CDR2 SVGAGI. Here the CDR3 reads CASSYYQGVDTIYF. DNA for the CDR3: TGTGCCAGCAGTTACTATCAGGGGGTGGACACCATATATTTT.

This clone was found once. This chain uses TRBV7-9 with TRBJ2-1; 10 positions match TRBD2. This CDR3 contains 16 residues. V lost 5 bases to trimming and J lost 6 bases; unmatched junction nucleotides: 10. Germline loops: CDR1 SEHNR, CDR2 FQNEAQ (reference sequence). The CDR3 here is CASSPVLAGVSNEQFF. The CDR3 DNA reads as TGTGCCAGCAGCCCGGTTCTAGCGGGGGTAAGCAATGAGCAGTTCTTC.

The chain links TRBV7-2 to TRBJ1-5; D is undetermined. Germline CDR1 and CDR2: SGHTA and FQGNSA. CDR3 length: 13 amino acids. V lost 0 bases, J lost 4 bases, and 4 bases lay in between. The CDR3: CASSLAYNQPQHF. The CDR3 bases are TGTGCCAGCAGCTTAGCGTATAATCAGCCCCAGCATTTT. Full variable domain (missing parts from reference TRBV7-2 and TRBJ1-5): GAGVSQSPSNKVTEKGKDVELRCDPISGHTALYWYRQSLGQGLEFLIYFQGNSAPDKSGLPSDRFSAERTGGSVSTLTIQRTQQEDSAVYLCASSLAYNQPQHFGDGTRLSIL.

The chain joins TRBV7-8 to TRBJ2-3; 10 bases align to TRBD2. With V trimmed by 5 bases and J by 6 bases, 11 bases remained unmatched. In germline, CDR1 is SGHVS, CDR2 FQNEAQ. The CDR3 is 16 residues long. The CDR3 sequence is CASSVTSGQSRDTQYF. For the CDR3, the DNA is TGTGCCAGCAGCGTGACTAGCGGGCAGTCTAGGGATACGCAGTATTTT.

V is TRBV11-2 and J is TRBJ1-1; D might be TRBD1 (5 bases). Germline lookup yields CDR1 SGHAT and CDR2 FQNNGV. The CDR3 is 14 residues long. V shed 4 bases and J shed 2 bases, with 11 bases lying between them. The CDR3, as DNA: TGTGCCAGCAGCTCAAGGGGCGACAACACTGAAGCTTTCTTT. Amino acids: CASSSRGDNTEAFF.